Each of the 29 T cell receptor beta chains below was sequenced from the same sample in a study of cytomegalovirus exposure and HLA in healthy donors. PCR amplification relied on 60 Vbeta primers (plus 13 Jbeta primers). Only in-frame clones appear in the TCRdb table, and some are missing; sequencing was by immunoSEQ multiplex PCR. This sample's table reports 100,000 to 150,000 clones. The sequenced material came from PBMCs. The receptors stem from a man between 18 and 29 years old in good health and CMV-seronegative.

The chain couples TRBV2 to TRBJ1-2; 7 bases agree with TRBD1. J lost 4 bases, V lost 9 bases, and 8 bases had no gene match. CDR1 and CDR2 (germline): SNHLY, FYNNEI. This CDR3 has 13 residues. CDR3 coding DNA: TGTGCCAGTCCCGACAGGGAACCCTATGGCTACACCTTC. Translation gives CASPDREPYGYTF.

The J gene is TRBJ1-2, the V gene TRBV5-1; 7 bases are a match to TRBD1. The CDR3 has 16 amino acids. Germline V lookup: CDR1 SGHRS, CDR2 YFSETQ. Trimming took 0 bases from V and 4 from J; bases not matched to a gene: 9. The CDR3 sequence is CASSLALAGGSYGYTF. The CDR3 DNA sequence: TGCGCCAGCAGCTTGGCCCTGGCAGGGGGTAGCTATGGCTACACCTTC.

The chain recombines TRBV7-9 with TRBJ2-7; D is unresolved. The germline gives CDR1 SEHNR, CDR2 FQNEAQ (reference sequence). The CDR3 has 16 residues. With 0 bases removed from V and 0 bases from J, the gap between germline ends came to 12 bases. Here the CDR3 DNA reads TGTGCCAGCAGCTTAGCGGGCCCTTTGTCCTCCTACGAGCAGTACTTC. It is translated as CASSLAGPLSSYEQYF.

CDR3 DNA sequence: TGTGCCAGCAGGCCAGGGACTAGCGGGGGGGAAGAGACCCAGTACTTC. Translated: CASRPGTSGGEETQYF. The chain employs TRBV11-2 and TRBJ2-5; the match to TRBD2 covers 16 bases. Trimming at V came to 6 bases and at J to 3 bases, leaving 4 bases not matched to a gene. The CDR3 loop spans 16 amino acids. Germline-derived CDR1 and CDR2 are SGHAT and FQNNGV.

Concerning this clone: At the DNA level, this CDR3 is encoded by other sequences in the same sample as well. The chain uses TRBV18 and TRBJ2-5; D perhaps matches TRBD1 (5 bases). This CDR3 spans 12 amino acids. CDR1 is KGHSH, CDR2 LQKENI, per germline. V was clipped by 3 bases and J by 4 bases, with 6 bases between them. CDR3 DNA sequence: TGTGCCAGCTCACCGGGGCGAGAGACCCAGTACTTC. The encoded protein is CASSPGRETQYF.

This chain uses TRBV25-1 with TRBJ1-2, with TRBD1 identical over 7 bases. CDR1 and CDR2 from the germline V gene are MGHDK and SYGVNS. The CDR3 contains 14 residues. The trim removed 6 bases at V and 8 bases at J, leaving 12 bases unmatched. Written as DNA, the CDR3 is TGTGCCAGCAGCATATACGACAGGGTGGACGGCTACACCTTC. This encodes CASSIYDRVDGYTF.

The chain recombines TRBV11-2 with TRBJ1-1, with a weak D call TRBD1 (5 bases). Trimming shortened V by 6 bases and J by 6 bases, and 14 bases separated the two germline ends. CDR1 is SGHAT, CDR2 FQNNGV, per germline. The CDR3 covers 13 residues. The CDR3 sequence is CASSSHQGAEAFF. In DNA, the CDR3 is TGTGCCAGCAGTTCGCACCAGGGTGCTGAAGCTTTCTTT.

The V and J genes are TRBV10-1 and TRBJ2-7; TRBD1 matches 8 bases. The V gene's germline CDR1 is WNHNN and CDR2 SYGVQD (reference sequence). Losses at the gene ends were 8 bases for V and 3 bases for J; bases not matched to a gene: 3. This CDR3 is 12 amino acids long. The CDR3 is CASSDRGYEQYF. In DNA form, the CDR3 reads TGCGCCAGCTCTGACAGGGGCTACGAGCAGTACTTC.

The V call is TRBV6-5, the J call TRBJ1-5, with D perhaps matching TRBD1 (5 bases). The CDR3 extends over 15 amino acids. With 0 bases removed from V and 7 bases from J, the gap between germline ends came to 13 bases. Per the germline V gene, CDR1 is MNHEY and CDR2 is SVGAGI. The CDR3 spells CASSYSGAREQPQHF. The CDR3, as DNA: TGTGCCAGCAGTTACTCTGGGGCGAGAGAACAGCCCCAGCATTTT.

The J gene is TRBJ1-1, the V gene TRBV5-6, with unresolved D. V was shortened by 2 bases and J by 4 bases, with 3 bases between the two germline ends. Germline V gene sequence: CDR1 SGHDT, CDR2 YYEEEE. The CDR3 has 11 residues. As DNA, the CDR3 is TGTGCCAGCAGCTTCGTCACTGAAGCTTTCTTT. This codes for CASSFVTEAFF.

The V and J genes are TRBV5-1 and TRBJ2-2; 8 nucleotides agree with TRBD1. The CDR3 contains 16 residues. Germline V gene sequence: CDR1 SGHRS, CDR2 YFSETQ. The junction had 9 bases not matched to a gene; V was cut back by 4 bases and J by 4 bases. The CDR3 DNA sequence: TGCGCCAGCAGCCCCCATACCGGGACAGGCACCGGGGAGCTGTTTTTT. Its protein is CASSPHTGTGTGELFF.

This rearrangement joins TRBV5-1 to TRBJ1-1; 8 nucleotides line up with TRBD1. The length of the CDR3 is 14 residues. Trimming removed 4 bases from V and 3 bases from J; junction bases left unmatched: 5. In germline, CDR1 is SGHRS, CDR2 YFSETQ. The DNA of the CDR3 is TGCGCCAGCAGCAGGACGGACAGGGACACTGAAGCTTTCTTT. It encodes CASSRTDRDTEAFF.

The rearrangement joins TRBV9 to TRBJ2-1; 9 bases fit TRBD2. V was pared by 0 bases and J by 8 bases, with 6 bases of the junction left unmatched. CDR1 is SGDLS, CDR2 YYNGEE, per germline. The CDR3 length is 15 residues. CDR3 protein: CASSVVAGGADEQFF. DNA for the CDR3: TGTGCCAGCAGCGTAGTGGCGGGGGGGGCCGATGAGCAGTTCTTC.

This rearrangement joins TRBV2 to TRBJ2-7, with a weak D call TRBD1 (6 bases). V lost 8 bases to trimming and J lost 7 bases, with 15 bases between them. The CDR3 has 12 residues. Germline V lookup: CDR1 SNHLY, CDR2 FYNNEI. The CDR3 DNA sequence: TGTGCCAGCCGTTCGCAGGGGTTTGAGCAGTACTTC. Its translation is CASRSQGFEQYF.

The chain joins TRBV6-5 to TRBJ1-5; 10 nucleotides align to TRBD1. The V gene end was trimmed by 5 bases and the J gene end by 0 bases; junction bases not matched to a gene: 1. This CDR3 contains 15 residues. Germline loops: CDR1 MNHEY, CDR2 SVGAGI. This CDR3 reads CASSRTGGSNQPQHF. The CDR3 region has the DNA TGTGCCAGCAGTCGGACAGGGGGTAGCAATCAGCCCCAGCATTTT.

The CDR3 DNA follows: TGTGCCAGCAGTGATCCCCAGGGGGACTATGGCTACACCTTC. Residues: CASSDPQGDYGYTF. The chain uses TRBV2 and TRBJ1-2, with 7 bases aligning to TRBD1. V was clipped by 3 bases and J by 3 bases; unmatched bases: 4. The CDR3 runs 14 residues. Germline-derived CDR1 and CDR2 are SNHLY and FYNNEI. The whole variable domain, filled in from reference TRBV2 and TRBJ1-2, reads EPEVTQTPSHQVTQMGQEVILRCVPISNHLYFYWYRQILGQKVEFLVSFYNNEISEKSEIFDDQFSVERPDGSNFTLKIRSTKLEDSAMYFCASSDPQGDYGYTFGSGTRLTVV.

The CDR3 bases are TGTGCCAGCAGCTTGGACCCCGAGACTAGCGAGAACTACGAGCAGTACTTC. It is translated as CASSLDPETSENYEQYF. The chain is built from TRBV7-6 and TRBJ2-7, with 8 bases lining up with TRBD2. Germline V gives CDR1 SGHVS, CDR2 FNYEAQ. The V segment lost 3 bases and the J segment 3 bases; nucleotides outside the gene matches: 13. The CDR3 spans 17 residues.

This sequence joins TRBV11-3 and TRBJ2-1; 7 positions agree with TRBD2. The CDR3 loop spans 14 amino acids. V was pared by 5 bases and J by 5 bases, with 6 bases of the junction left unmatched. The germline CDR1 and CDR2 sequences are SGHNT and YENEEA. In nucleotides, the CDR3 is TGTGCCAGCAGCATGACTAGCAAACACAATGAGCAGTTCTTC. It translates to CASSMTSKHNEQFF.

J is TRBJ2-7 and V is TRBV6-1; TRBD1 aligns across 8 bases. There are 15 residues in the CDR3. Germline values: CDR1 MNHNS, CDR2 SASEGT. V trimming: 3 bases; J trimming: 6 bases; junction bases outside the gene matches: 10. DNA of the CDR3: TGTGCCAGCAGTGACGATCAGGGGGCGTCGAGCGAGCAGTACTTC. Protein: CASSDDQGASSEQYF.

For the CDR3, the DNA is TGCGCCAGCACGACCCGGGACAGCAACACTGAAGCTTTCTTT. This gives the protein CASTTRDSNTEAFF. V gene TRBV5-1 combines with J gene TRBJ1-1, with TRBD1 matching over 7 bases. The V segment lost 6 bases and the J segment 2 bases; nucleotides outside the gene matches: 7. This CDR3 contains 14 residues. Per germline, CDR1 SGHRS and CDR2 YFSETQ.

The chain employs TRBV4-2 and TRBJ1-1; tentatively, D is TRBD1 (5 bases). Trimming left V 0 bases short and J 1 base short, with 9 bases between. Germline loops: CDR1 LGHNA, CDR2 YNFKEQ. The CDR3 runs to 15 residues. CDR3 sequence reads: CASSQESTGNTEAFF. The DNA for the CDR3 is TGTGCCAGCAGCCAAGAAAGTACAGGGAACACTGAAGCTTTCTTT.

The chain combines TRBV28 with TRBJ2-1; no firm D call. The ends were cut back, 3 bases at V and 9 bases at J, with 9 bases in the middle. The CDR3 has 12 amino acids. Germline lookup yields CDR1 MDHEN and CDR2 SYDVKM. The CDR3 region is CASSLSNPEQFF. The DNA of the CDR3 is TGTGCCAGCAGTTTGAGCAACCCTGAGCAGTTCTTC.

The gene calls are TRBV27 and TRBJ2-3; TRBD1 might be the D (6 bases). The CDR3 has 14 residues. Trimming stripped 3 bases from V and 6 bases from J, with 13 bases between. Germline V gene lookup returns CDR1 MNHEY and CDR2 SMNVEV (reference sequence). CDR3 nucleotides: TGTGCCAGCAGTTTGGGTTTGGGGGCGGATACGCAGTATTTT. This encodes CASSLGLGADTQYF.

The CDR3 DNA reads as TGTGCCAGCAGCTCCCAAGGGGGAGCTCGGTACGAGCAGTACTTC. As protein: CASSSQGGARYEQYF. The V gene is TRBV7-9, the J gene TRBJ2-7, with D tentatively TRBD1 (6 bases). The CDR3 totals 15 residues. The V and J ends lost 4 bases and 4 bases respectively, with 17 bases between them. Per germline, CDR1 SEHNR and CDR2 FQNEAQ (reference sequence).

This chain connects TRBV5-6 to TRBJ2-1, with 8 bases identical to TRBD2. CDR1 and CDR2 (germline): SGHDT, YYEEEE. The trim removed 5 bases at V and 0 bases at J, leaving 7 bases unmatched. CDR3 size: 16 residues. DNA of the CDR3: TGTGCCAGCAGGGGTCGGGCGGGAGGCTCCTACAATGAGCAGTTCTTC. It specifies CASRGRAGGSYNEQFF.

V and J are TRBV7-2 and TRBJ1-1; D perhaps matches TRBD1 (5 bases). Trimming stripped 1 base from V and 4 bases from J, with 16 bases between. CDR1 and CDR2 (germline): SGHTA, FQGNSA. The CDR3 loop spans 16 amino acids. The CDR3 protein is CASSLVPWAGPTEAFF. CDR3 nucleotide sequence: TGTGCCAGCAGCTTAGTCCCCTGGGCAGGGCCCACTGAAGCTTTCTTT.

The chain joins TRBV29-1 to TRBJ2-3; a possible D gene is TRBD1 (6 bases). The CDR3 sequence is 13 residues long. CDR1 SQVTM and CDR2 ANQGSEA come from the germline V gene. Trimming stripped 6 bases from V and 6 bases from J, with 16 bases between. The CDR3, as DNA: TGCAGCGTCGAGGAATATACAGGGGATACGCAGTATTTT. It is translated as CSVEEYTGDTQYF.

For the CDR3, the DNA is TGTGCCAGCAGCGTCCGGTCGATCACCGGGGAGCTGTTTTTT. This codes for CASSVRSITGELFF. This chain uses TRBV9 with TRBJ2-2; D not resolved. The CDR3 is 14 amino acids. In germline, CDR1 is SGDLS, CDR2 YYNGEE. V dropped 2 bases and J dropped 4 bases, with 9 bases sitting between them.

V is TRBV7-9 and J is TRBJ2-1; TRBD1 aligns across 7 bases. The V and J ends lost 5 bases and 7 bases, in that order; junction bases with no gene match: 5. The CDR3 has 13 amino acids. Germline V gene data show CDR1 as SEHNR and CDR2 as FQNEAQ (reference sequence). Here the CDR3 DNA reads TGTGCCAGCAGCCGACAGGGATCAAATGAGCAGTTCTTC. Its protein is CASSRQGSNEQFF.